The 31 T cell receptor beta chains presented below share a single source sample, sequenced in a study of T cell responses to AZD1222 COVID-19 vaccine (dated by TCRdb to the early 2020s). In the paper's terms, the time point label means: baseline before first vaccination. Libraries were made using the immunoSEQ multiplex PCR assay. The table was pulled from immuneACCESS by TCRdb, which kept in-frame rearrangements only. Such tables lose some clones; where checked, under half of the loss comes from unresolved V genes, and the rest has no known cause. The sample table shows about 140,000 clones, and approximately 91% are seen once. The ten largest clonotypes hold 4.7% of the sample. The sample consisted of peripheral blood, taken on day 0 of AZD1222 vaccination. The receptors stem from an adult in good health.

This chain's CDR3 is CASSLEGRTSGLTQYF. CDR3 DNA sequence: TGTGCCAGCAGCTTAGAGGGGCGGACTAGCGGCCTTACGCAGTATTTT. V and J are TRBV7-2 and TRBJ2-3; 10 bases line up with TRBD2. This CDR3 comprises 16 residues. V gave up 1 base and J gave up 8 bases; unmatched junction bases: 9. Germline V gene sequence: CDR1 SGHTA, CDR2 FQGNSA.

V usage is TRBV7-9 and J usage is TRBJ2-3; TRBD2 is a possible D gene (5 bases). The CDR3 covers 19 residues. From germline, CDR1 is SEHNR and CDR2 FQNEAQ (reference sequence). V lost 1 base, J lost 0 bases, and 20 bases lay in between. CDR3 in amino acids: CASSLEVRRTRQSTDTQYF. The CDR3 nucleotides are TGTGCCAGCAGCTTAGAGGTGCGGCGGACTCGCCAGAGCACAGATACGCAGTATTTT.

The CDR3: CASSYEGTAYEQYF. DNA of the CDR3: TGTGCCAGCAGCTACGAGGGGACTGCATACGAGCAGTACTTC. The V and J genes are TRBV5-4 and TRBJ2-7; possibly TRBD2 for D (6 bases). Germline CDR1 reads SGHNT; CDR2 reads YYREEE (reference sequence). This CDR3 has 14 residues. The V and J ends lost 3 bases and 4 bases respectively, with 14 bases between them.

The V and J genes are TRBV6-4 and TRBJ2-7, with TRBD2 identical over 8 bases. After removal of 0 bases from V and 5 bases from J, the junction contained 6 bases not matched to a gene. This CDR3 has 15 residues. Germline values: CDR1 MRHNA, CDR2 SNTAGT. CDR3 region: CASSDSVSGSHEQYF. The DNA of the CDR3 is TGTGCCAGCAGTGACTCGGTAAGCGGGAGCCACGAGCAGTACTTC.

The chain links TRBV7-9 to TRBJ2-1; 8 bases fit TRBD2. The CDR3 extends over 16 amino acids. CDR1 and CDR2 (germline): SEHNR, FQNEAQ (reference sequence). V lost 2 bases, J lost 5 bases, and 8 bases stayed unmatched. For the CDR3, the DNA is TGTGCCAGCAGCTTATTGAGCACTAGCGGCAACAATGAGCAGTTCTTC. Translated, it gives CASSLLSTSGNNEQFF.

The genes are TRBV11-2 and TRBJ2-7, with TRBD1 identical over 10 bases. The CDR3 is 15 amino acids. V was pared by 4 bases and J by 6 bases, with 9 bases of the junction left unmatched. CDR1 is SGHAT and CDR2 is FQNNGV in the germline V gene. The CDR3 reads CASSYEPGQGFEQYF. In nucleotides, the CDR3 is TGTGCCAGCAGCTACGAGCCGGGACAGGGGTTCGAGCAGTACTTC.

This sequence joins TRBV28 and TRBJ1-1; D perhaps matches TRBD1 (6 bases). The CDR3 extends over 14 amino acids. Looked up from germline, CDR1 is MDHEN and CDR2 is SYDVKM. V was clipped by 8 bases and J by 0 bases, with 13 bases between them. This chain's CDR3 is CASSRGGLNTEAFF. The CDR3 DNA reads TGTGCCAGCTCCCGAGGGGGGCTGAACACTGAAGCTTTCTTT. Supplemented by reference TRBV28 and TRBJ1-1, the full variable domain reads DVKVTQSSRYLVKRTGEKVFLECVQDMDHENMFWYRQDPGLGLRLIYFSYDVKMKEKGDIPEGYSVSREKKERFSLILESASTNQTSMYLCASSRGGLNTEAFFGQGTRLTVV.

In its sample, this clone was seen once. V and J are TRBV7-9 and TRBJ2-7; the D call may be TRBD1 or TRBD2 (6 bases each). The CDR3 has 13 amino acids. Trimming removed 2 bases at V and 4 bases at J, with 9 bases between. Germline V gene lookup returns CDR1 SEHNR and CDR2 FQNEAQ (reference sequence). The CDR3 region is CASSLRGPYEQYF. CDR3 DNA sequence: TGTGCCAGCAGCTTACGGGGGCCATACGAGCAGTACTTC.

The chain carries TRBV21-1 and TRBJ1-6; the tabulated D call, TRBD1, remains unverified against the DNA. TRBV21-1 represents a pseudogene. CDR3 length equals 11 residues. DNA for the CDR3: TGTAGACAGGCCTATAATTCACCCCTCCACTTT. It is translated as CRQAYNSPLHF.

The chain carries TRBV7-6 and TRBJ2-5, with 9 bases aligning to TRBD1. Germline CDR1 SGHVS, CDR2 FNYEAQ. This CDR3 spans 16 amino acids. Trimming cost V 5 bases and J 0 bases; bases outside gene matches: 7. CDR3 coding DNA: TGTGCCAGCAGCCCCCCCTACAGGGGGCACCAAGAGACCCAGTACTTC. It specifies CASSPPYRGHQETQYF.

This clone was recorded a few times. The V and J genes are TRBV27 and TRBJ1-5; TRBD1 might be the D (6 bases). The germline V gene encodes CDR1 MNHEY and CDR2 SMNVEV (reference sequence). V lost 5 bases, J lost 2 bases, and 13 bases lay in between. There are 15 residues in the CDR3. Here the CDR3 DNA reads TGTGCCAGCAGTCCAGGGGTTTTTGGCAATCAGCCCCAGCATTTT. Protein product: CASSPGVFGNQPQHF.

The V gene is TRBV6-5, the J gene TRBJ2-7; a weak D match, TRBD1 (6 bases). Germline V gene sequence: CDR1 MNHEY, CDR2 SVGAGI. The CDR3 is 15 residues long. V lost 0 bases, J lost 2 bases, and 11 bases lay in between. CDR3 nucleotides: TGTGCCAGCAGTTACTCCCAGGGGTGGACCTACGAGCAGTACTTC. Residues: CASSYSQGWTYEQYF.

For the CDR3, the DNA is TGTGCCACCAGCAGAGGCGTAGCGGGGGACTCCTACAATGAGCAGTTCTTC. Its translation is CATSRGVAGDSYNEQFF. This chain connects TRBV15 to TRBJ2-1; 9 nucleotides match TRBD2. The CDR3 is 17 amino acids. The V segment lost 1 base and the J segment 0 bases; nucleotides outside the gene matches: 4. CDR1 and CDR2 from the germline V gene are LNHNV and YYDKDF (reference sequence). The full variable domain, completed using reference TRBV15 and TRBJ2-1, is DAMVIQNPRYQVTQFGKPVTLSCSQTLNHNVMYWYQQKSSQAPKLLFHYYDKDFNNEADTPDNFQSRRPNTSFCFLDIRSPGLGDTAMYLCATSRGVAGDSYNEQFFGPGTRLTVL.

V usage is TRBV6-6 and J usage is TRBJ2-1; D gene ambiguous. V was pared by 5 bases and J by 9 bases, with 11 bases between. Looked up from germline, CDR1 is MNHNY and CDR2 is SVGAGI (reference sequence). The length of the CDR3 is 12 residues. In DNA form, the CDR3 reads TGTGCCAGCAGTCAAGTTTTAGGTGAGCAGTTCTTC. This translates into CASSQVLGEQFF.

V and J are TRBV7-6 and TRBJ1-4; no definite D call. Germline V gene lookup returns CDR1 SGHVS and CDR2 FNYEAQ. Trimming stripped 1 base from V and 7 bases from J, with 13 bases between. The CDR3 consists of 15 residues. The CDR3 bases are TGTGCCAGCAGCTTAGGGTTTAGCGCCCTTGAAAAACTGTTTTTT. Its translation is CASSLGFSALEKLFF.

V is TRBV7-2 and J is TRBJ1-5; D unresolved. The length of the CDR3 is 13 residues. Germline V gene sequence: CDR1 SGHTA, CDR2 FQGNSA. V gave up 0 bases and J gave up 5 bases, with 5 bases separating them. The CDR3 protein is CASSLAGYQPQHF. CDR3 nucleotide sequence: TGTGCCAGCAGCTTAGCCGGATATCAGCCCCAGCATTTT.

The CDR3 here is CASSLGVLDTEAFF. DNA for the CDR3: TGTGCCAGCAGCCTCGGGGTTTTGGACACTGAAGCTTTCTTT. This chain joins TRBV3-1 (or the pseudogene TRBV3-2) and TRBJ1-1; D not resolved. The CDR3 is made up of 14 amino acids. Germline V gene lookup returns CDR1 LGHDT and CDR2 YNNKEL (reference sequence). V gave up 4 bases and J gave up 3 bases, with 12 bases separating them.

The chain employs TRBV19 and TRBJ1-2; TRBD1 aligns across 11 bases. Germline V lookup: CDR1 LNHDA, CDR2 SQIVND (reference sequence). V was clipped by 5 bases and J by 4 bases; unmatched bases: 3. CDR3 length: 14 amino acids. CDR3 in amino acids: CASSPGQGVYGYTF. The CDR3 DNA follows: TGTGCCAGTAGTCCGGGACAGGGGGTCTATGGCTACACCTTC.

This clone is a singleton in its sample. The chain combines TRBV5-4 with TRBJ1-3; D might be TRBD1 (6 bases). Trimming left V 3 bases short and J 4 bases short, with 14 bases between. The CDR3 runs 15 residues. Germline loops: CDR1 SGHNT, CDR2 YYREEE (reference sequence). CDR3 in DNA: TGTGCCAGCAGCTGGGACAAGGCCTCGGGAAACACCATATATTTT. It codes for CASSWDKASGNTIYF.

The table lists this clone with a count of one. The chain is built from TRBV7-6 and TRBJ2-7; 9 nucleotides match TRBD1. CDR1 is SGHVS and CDR2 is FNYEAQ in the germline V gene. The CDR3 extends over 16 amino acids. J gave up 0 bases and V 1 base, and 4 bases lay outside the gene matches. CDR3 region: CASSLVTGGVSYEQYF. The CDR3 DNA reads as TGTGCCAGCAGCTTAGTGACAGGGGGGGTCTCCTACGAGCAGTACTTC.

The V call is TRBV28, the J call TRBJ2-7; no reliable D call. The CDR3 runs 13 residues. The V gene's germline CDR1 is MDHEN and CDR2 SYDVKM. Trimming took off 1 base at V and 4 bases at J, with 8 bases between the two ends. CDR3 protein: CASSLSGLYEQYF. CDR3 DNA sequence: TGTGCCAGCAGTTTATCTGGGCTTTACGAGCAGTACTTC.

V usage is TRBV27 and J usage is TRBJ1-1; the D gene is possibly TRBD1 (6 bases). V dropped 6 bases and J dropped 5 bases, with 13 bases sitting between them. This CDR3 comprises 13 residues. Germline loops: CDR1 MNHEY, CDR2 SMNVEV (reference sequence). DNA of the CDR3: TGTGCCAGCAGCAAGGGGGTCGGGACTGAAGCTTTCTTT. This gives the protein CASSKGVGTEAFF.

V usage is TRBV30 and J usage is TRBJ2-2, with TRBD2 as a possible D gene (6 bases). Trimming stripped 5 bases from V and 1 base from J, with 29 bases between. This CDR3 spans 20 amino acids. CDR1 and CDR2 from the germline V gene are GTSNPN and SVGIG (reference sequence). The DNA of the CDR3 is TGTGCCTGGGAAGTGGGGCGAGGGGACTTCCTCCTCTTGAACACCGGGGAGCTGTTTTTT. Protein product: CAWEVGRGDFLLLNTGELFF.

This clone was seen a few times. The chain combines TRBV2 with TRBJ2-5; the match to TRBD2 covers 7 bases. The CDR3 sequence is 16 residues long. Germline assignment: CDR1 SNHLY and CDR2 FYNNEI. Trimming removed 6 bases from V and 3 bases from J; junction bases left unmatched: 13. The CDR3 sequence is CASSLGPQRGEETQYF. The CDR3 DNA reads TGTGCCAGCAGCCTTGGGCCCCAGCGGGGAGAAGAGACCCAGTACTTC.

This clone was picked up a small number of times. The gene calls are TRBV19 and TRBJ2-2; D ambiguous. The CDR3 spans 16 residues. From germline, CDR1 is LNHDA and CDR2 SQIVND (reference sequence). The V and J ends lost 1 base and 9 bases respectively, with 18 bases between them. CDR3 residues: CASSIVAAEEPRELFF. The CDR3 nucleotides are TGTGCCAGTAGTATAGTGGCGGCCGAGGAGCCACGGGAGCTGTTTTTT.

The V gene is TRBV12-3 or TRBV12-4, the J gene TRBJ1-2; D gene ambiguous. The CDR3 has 12 amino acids. Trimming pared 5 bases from V and 4 bases from J, leaving 8 bases between. CDR3 region: CASSPRTYGYTF. The CDR3 DNA reads as TGTGCCAGCAGTCCGCGGACCTATGGCTACACCTTC.

This clone was counted once. V is TRBV28 and J is TRBJ1-2; possible D gene TRBD1, 5 bases. The CDR3 is made up of 14 amino acids. V lost 2 bases to trimming and J lost 0 bases, with 7 bases between them. Germline lookup yields CDR1 MDHEN and CDR2 SYDVKM. CDR3 region: CASSLRGTNYGYTF. The CDR3, as DNA: TGTGCCAGCAGTTTACGGGGGACTAACTATGGCTACACCTTC.

The gene calls are TRBV6-5 and TRBJ1-5, with no clear D. V was shortened by 6 bases and J by 7 bases, with 16 bases between the two germline ends. The CDR3 spans 14 residues. Germline V gives CDR1 MNHEY, CDR2 SVGAGI. DNA of the CDR3: TGTGCCAGCAGACCCATCGGAAAAACCCAGCCCCAGCATTTT. This codes for CASRPIGKTQPQHF.

The chain carries TRBV5-1 and TRBJ1-1, with D tentatively TRBD1 (6 bases). The germline V gene has CDR1 SGHRS and CDR2 YFSETQ. Trimming stripped 0 bases from V and 0 bases from J, with 9 bases between. The CDR3 spans 15 residues. CDR3 nucleotides: TGCGCCAGCAGCTTGGGGACAGTGATGAACACTGAAGCTTTCTTT. It yields the protein CASSLGTVMNTEAFF.

The chain recombines TRBV10-1 with TRBJ1-2; D call uncertain. CDR3 length: 14 amino acids. Germline CDR1 WNHNN, CDR2 SYGVQD (reference sequence). Trimming stripped 8 bases from V and 4 bases from J, with 17 bases between. CDR3 protein: CASAYSVGIYGYTF. CDR3 DNA sequence: TGCGCCAGCGCCTATAGTGTAGGGATCTATGGCTACACCTTC.

The chain carries TRBV28 and TRBJ1-1; possibly TRBD1 for D (6 bases). Trimming pared 7 bases from V and 6 bases from J, leaving 15 bases between. The CDR3 length is 13 residues. Germline V gives CDR1 MDHEN, CDR2 SYDVKM. The CDR3 DNA reads as TGTGCCAGCACTAAAAACAGGGTCTCTGAAGCTTTCTTT. Its protein is CASTKNRVSEAFF.